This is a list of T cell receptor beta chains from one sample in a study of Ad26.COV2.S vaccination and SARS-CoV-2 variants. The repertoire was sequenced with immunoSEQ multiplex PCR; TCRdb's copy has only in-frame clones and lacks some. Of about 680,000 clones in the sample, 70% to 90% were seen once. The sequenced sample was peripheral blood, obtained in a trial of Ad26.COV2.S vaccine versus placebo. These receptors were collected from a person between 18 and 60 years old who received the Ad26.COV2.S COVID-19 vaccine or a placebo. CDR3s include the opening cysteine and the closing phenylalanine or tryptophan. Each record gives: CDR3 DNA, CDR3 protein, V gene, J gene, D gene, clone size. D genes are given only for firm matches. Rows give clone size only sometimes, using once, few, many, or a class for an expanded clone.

TGCGCCAGCAGCTTGGGGACGGACCTCCAGGGTGGCTACACCTTC	CASSLGTDLQGGYTF	TRBV5-1	TRBJ1-2	-	-
TGTGCCAGCAGCCAACAGGGTCGGAATGGCTACACCTTC	CASSQQGRNGYTF	TRBV9	TRBJ1-2	-	-
TGCGCCAGCAGCTTGGATCAAGGCACAGATACGCAGTATTTT	CASSLDQGTDTQYF	TRBV5-1	TRBJ2-3	-	once
TGTGCCACCCGCTGGAGGGTTTCCTACGAGCAGTACTTC	CATRWRVSYEQYF	TRBV5-8	TRBJ2-7	-	-
TGTGCCAGCAGCGGGAGCTCCTACAATGAGCAGTTCTTC	CASSGSSYNEQFF	TRBV7-9	TRBJ2-1	-	-
TGCGCCAGCAGCTCAACAGCGAACTCTGGAAACACCATATATTTT	CASSSTANSGNTIYF	TRBV5-1	TRBJ1-3	-	-
TGTGCCAGCGGGGTCGTCGCGGGGGGACGACCCGGGGAGCTGTTTTTT	CASGVVAGGRPGELFF	TRBV27	TRBJ2-2	TRBD2	-
TGCGCCAGCAGCTTGGGGGGCACAGATACGCAGTATTTT	CASSLGGTDTQYF	TRBV5-1	TRBJ2-3	-	-
TGTGCCAGCTCAACCGGACAGGGGTTCGGAGAGACCCAGTACTTC	CASSTGQGFGETQYF	TRBV18	TRBJ2-5	TRBD1	-
TGCAGTCAGGACAGGTTATATGGCTACACCTTC	CSQDRLYGYTF	TRBV20-1	TRBJ1-2	TRBD1	-
TGCGCCAGCAGCCAAGATATGGGGAGGGAGCAGTACTTC	CASSQDMGREQYF	TRBV4-3	TRBJ2-7	-	once
TGCGCCAGCAGCCTTTGGACAGGCTCCTACGAGCAGTACTTC	CASSLWTGSYEQYF	TRBV5-1	TRBJ2-7	TRBD1	-
TGCGCCAGCAGCCAAGGCCACGGCATGCTATATGGCTACACCTTC	CASSQGHGMLYGYTF	TRBV4-3	TRBJ1-2	-	few
TGTGCCACCAGTGCCTCCGAGACCGGGGAGCTGTTTTTT	CATSASETGELFF	TRBV24-1	TRBJ2-2	-	-
TGTGCCAGCAGTTCTATCACACTCGGGACAGGGTCTCCCTACGAGCAGTACTTC	CASSSITLGTGSPYEQYF	TRBV27	TRBJ2-7	TRBD1	-
TGTGCCAGCAGCCGAGATAGAGGGACTAGCGGGAGAACAGATACGCAGTATTTT	CASSRDRGTSGRTDTQYF	TRBV4-2	TRBJ2-3	TRBD2	-
TGTGCCAGCAGCGCCCGGACAGGACAAGAGACCCAGTACTTC	CASSARTGQETQYF	TRBV9	TRBJ2-5	TRBD1	-
TGTGCCAGCAGCCAAAACCTTAATGAGCAGTTCTTC	CASSQNLNEQFF	TRBV3-1/TRBV3-2	TRBJ2-1	-	-
TGTGCCAGCACCACTAGGGACTACAATGAGCAGTTCTTC	CASTTRDYNEQFF	TRBV6-5	TRBJ2-1	-	once
TGTGCCAGCTCACCGGGAAGTGGCAGGGACTATGGCTACACCTTC	CASSPGSGRDYGYTF	TRBV18	TRBJ1-2	-	-
TGTGCCAGCAGCTTGGCCGGGACAGGGGTAGGCTACACCTTC	CASSLAGTGVGYTF	TRBV27	TRBJ1-2	TRBD1	-
TGTGCCAGCAGTTACCAGCGGGAGGGCTACAATGAGCAGTTCTTC	CASSYQREGYNEQFF	TRBV6-5	TRBJ2-1	TRBD2	few
TGTGCCAGCTCGCCAAGCCAAGAGACCCAGTACTTC	CASSPSQETQYF	TRBV18	TRBJ2-5	-	-
TGTGCCAGCAGCCGGCTTAATGAAAAACTGTTTTTT	CASSRLNEKLFF	TRBV14	TRBJ1-4	-	-
TGCGCCAGCAGTGGATGGCAGGGGGCGCATGGGGCCAACGTCCTGACTTTC	CASSGWQGAHGANVLTF	TRBV10-2	TRBJ2-6	TRBD1	-